This is a list of T cell receptor beta chains from one sample in a study of cytomegalovirus exposure and HLA in healthy donors. Here immunoSEQ multiplex PCR was the method, and the copy in TCRdb shows in-frame clones only, minus some. The sample records more than 150,000 clones, more than 75% being singletons. The sequencing input was PBMCs. These receptors all stem from a male donor in good health and CMV-seronegative. CDR3s include the opening cysteine and the closing phenylalanine or tryptophan. D genes are given only for firm matches. Size values are once, few and many counts, or a class for expanded clones, and some rows have none.

>TRBV13|NA|TRBJ2-2|few
TGTGCCAGCAGCTTCCCCAGTCAGGGCACCGGGGAGCTGTTTTTT
CASSFPSQGTGELFF
>TRBV4-2|TRBD1|TRBJ2-2|NA
TGTGCCAGCAGCCAAGACAGGGACAGGAACACCGGGGAGCTGTTTTTT
CASSQDRDRNTGELFF
>TRBV9|TRBD2|TRBJ2-1|NA
TGTGCCAGCAGCCCCCGACTAGCGGGAGCCTACAATGAGCAGTTCTTC
CASSPRLAGAYNEQFF
>TRBV9|TRBD1|TRBJ1-5|NA
TGTGCCAGCAGCGTAGGGACAGGGGAGGATCAGCCCCAGCATTTT
CASSVGTGEDQPQHF
>TRBV19|TRBD1|TRBJ2-7|NA
TGTGCCAGTAGTTCCACCACAGGGGTAAATATCTACGAGCAGTACTTC
CASSSTTGVNIYEQYF
>TRBV4-3|TRBD1|TRBJ1-2|NA
TGCGCCAGCAGCCGCGGGACAGGGGGCGATTCTGTCTCTGGCTACACCTTC
CASSRGTGGDSVSGYTF
>TRBV9|TRBD1|TRBJ1-1|NA
TGTGCCAGCAGCGTAGGGGGACAGGGACGGACTGAAGCTTTCTTT
CASSVGGQGRTEAFF
>TRBV27|TRBD1|TRBJ2-7|NA
TGTGCCAGCAGTTTACCAGGGACAGGGGCCTACGAGCAGTACTTC
CASSLPGTGAYEQYF
>TRBV5-6|TRBD2|TRBJ2-3|NA
TGTGCCAGCAGCGCGACTAGCGGGAGTGGTGGAGATACGCAGTATTTT
CASSATSGSGGDTQYF
>TRBV7-9|TRBD2|TRBJ2-1|NA
TGTGCCAGCAGCCCAACTAGCGGGGCCAATGAGCAGTTCTTC
CASSPTSGANEQFF
>TRBV25-1|NA|TRBJ1-2|NA
TGTGCCAGCAGTCTCGGGACCGCGGGAAAAGCTAACTATGGCTACACCTTC
CASSLGTAGKANYGYTF
>TRBV19|NA|TRBJ1-4|NA
TGTGCCAGTTCAGAGGCTAATGAAAAACTGTTTTTT
CASSEANEKLFF
>TRBV11-2|TRBD1|TRBJ1-1|once
TGTGCCAGCAGCTTAGCTCCCGGGACAGGGGATGGGGCTTTCTTT
CASSLAPGTGDGAFF
>TRBV5-6|NA|TRBJ2-3|NA
TGTGCCAGCAGCTTGTTCCGTCAGGGAGGCCCAGATACGCAGTATTTT
CASSLFRQGGPDTQYF
>TRBV5-4|NA|TRBJ2-7|NA
TGTGCCAGCAGCTTGGCCAACTACGAGCAGTACTTC
CASSLANYEQYF
>TRBV5-1|TRBD2|TRBJ2-1|NA
TGCGCCAGCAGCTTGGTCGTATCCGGGACTAGCGGGAGTATCGAGCAGTTCTTC
CASSLVVSGTSGSIEQFF
>TRBV19|TRBD2|TRBJ2-5|NA
TGTGCCAGTAGTATTAGCGGGAGAATGGAGACCCAGTACTTC
CASSISGRMETQYF
>TRBV5-1|NA|TRBJ1-1|NA
TGCGCCAGCAGCTTTCAGGGGCAGACTGAAGCTTTCTTT
CASSFQGQTEAFF
>TRBV9|NA|TRBJ2-7|NA
TGTGCCAGCAGCGTAGCTTCGGTCAACTACGAGCAGTACTTC
CASSVASVNYEQYF
>TRBV7-9|NA|TRBJ1-4|few
TGTGCCAGCAGCACAGGGACCGCAACTAATGAAAAACTGTTTTTT
CASSTGTATNEKLFF
>TRBV15|NA|TRBJ1-5|NA
TGTGCCACCAGAGAGGAAAATCAGCCCCAGCATTTT
CATREENQPQHF
>TRBV18|NA|TRBJ1-1|NA
TGTGCCAGCTCACCACGGCAGGGTAGCACTGAAGCTTTCTTT
CASSPRQGSTEAFF